A selection of T cell receptor beta chains follows, all from one sample in a study of OX40 agonist ivuxolimab in advanced cancers. Sequencing was performed with immunoSEQ multiplex PCR; in TCRdb, only in-frame clones are kept and a portion is missing. This sample has about 64,000 clones; 88% occur once, and the top ten carry 0.67%. The sequencing used CD4+ or CD8+ T cells sorted from blood, collected in a trial of the OX40 agonist ivuxolimab. Source of these receptors: an adult with an advanced solid tumor such as melanoma, head and neck, liver or kidney cancer. The CDR3 runs from the conserved cysteine through the conserved F or W. A D gene is named only where the DNA matches it firmly. A clone size is listed for some rows: how often the clone was seen (once, few, many), or a class if it is expanded.

j_call clone_size d_call v_call cdr3_aa cdr3_nt
TRBJ2-7 . . TRBV7-9 CASSLDTYEQYF TGTGCCAGCAGCTTAGATACCTACGAGCAGTACTTC
TRBJ1-1 . . TRBV15 CATSGGKGGRTEAFF TGTGCCACCAGCGGAGGGAAGGGAGGAAGAACTGAAGCTTTCTTT
TRBJ1-1 . . TRBV7-9 CASSLAGKTEAFF TGTGCCAGCAGCTTAGCCGGAAAAACTGAAGCTTTCTTT
TRBJ1-5 . . TRBV19 CASHLRGVDQPQHF TGTGCCAGTCATCTCAGGGGCGTGGATCAGCCCCAGCATTTT
TRBJ2-7 few . TRBV29-1 CSVDSGGEQYF TGCAGCGTTGATTCAGGGGGGGAGCAGTACTTC
TRBJ2-7 . . TRBV21-1 CASSKCRTGLEQYF TGTGCCAGCAGCAAATGTAGGACAGGGCTCGAGCAGTACTTC
TRBJ2-1 . . TRBV30 CAWSGRGPNEQFF TGTGCCTGGAGCGGGCGCGGCCCCAATGAGCAGTTCTTC
TRBJ2-6 . . TRBV19 CASSIGMGSSGANVLTF TGTGCCAGTAGTATTGGGATGGGGAGCTCTGGGGCCAACGTCCTGACTTTC
TRBJ1-2 once . TRBV6-5 CASSTQLGVGGYTF TGTGCCAGCAGTACCCAATTAGGAGTCGGTGGCTACACCTTC
TRBJ2-1 . . TRBV7-9 CASSSHYSYNEQFF TGTGCCAGCAGCTCACACTACTCCTACAATGAGCAGTTCTTC
TRBJ2-3 . . TRBV27 CASSFAAHLTDTQYF TGTGCCAGCAGTTTTGCCGCTCACCTTACAGATACGCAGTATTTT
TRBJ1-4 few . TRBV25-1 CASSELGATNEKLFF TGTGCCAGCAGTGAATTGGGGGCAACTAATGAAAAACTGTTTTTT
TRBJ2-7 few . TRBV27 CASSLLGRGDKQYF TGTGCCAGCAGTCTATTGGGAAGGGGGGATAAGCAGTACTTC
TRBJ2-7 . . TRBV27 CASSLSLLSYEQYF TGTGCCAGCAGTTTAAGCCTCCTATCCTACGAGCAGTACTTC
TRBJ2-1 . TRBD1 TRBV27 CASSRQGYEQFF TGTGCCAGCAGCCGACAGGGCTATGAGCAGTTCTTC
TRBJ1-1 . . TRBV18 CASSPQGNTEAFF TGTGCCAGCTCACCACAAGGGAACACTGAAGCTTTCTTT
TRBJ2-1 . . TRBV6-5 CASSFPRGSGGEQFF TGTGCCAGCAGTTTTCCTCGCGGGTCCGGCGGTGAGCAGTTCTTC
TRBJ1-5 . TRBD1 TRBV28 CASSLRTGSNQPQHF TGTGCCAGCAGTTTACGGACAGGGAGCAATCAGCCCCAGCATTTT
TRBJ2-5 . TRBD2 TRBV19 CASSIGTSGTQETQYF TGTGCCAGTAGTATAGGGACTAGCGGGACGCAAGAGACCCAGTACTTC
TRBJ2-1 . . TRBV19 CASRDWDSYNEQFF TGTGCCAGTAGGGACTGGGACTCCTACAATGAGCAGTTCTTC
TRBJ2-1 . TRBD2 TRBV7-3 CASSSGRGSGIGEQFF TGTGCCAGCAGCTCCGGTCGAGGTAGCGGGATCGGGGAGCAGTTCTTC
TRBJ1-5 . . TRBV5-6 CASSLRGGVSNQPQHF TGTGCCAGCAGCTTAAGGGGAGGGGTTAGCAATCAGCCCCAGCATTTT
TRBJ2-5 once . TRBV21-1 CASSKIRGSRETQYF TGTGCCAGCAGCAAGATTAGGGGGAGTAGGGAGACCCAGTACTTC
TRBJ1-5 . . TRBV11-2 CASSTTDLQPQHF TGTGCCAGCAGTACGACAGATCTGCAGCCCCAGCATTTT
TRBJ1-2 once TRBD1 TRBV28 CASSLKGAVGGYTF TGTGCCAGCAGTTTAAAGGGGGCGGTGGGTGGCTACACCTTC
TRBJ1-1 . . TRBV5-5 CASSWALPGTEAFF TGTGCCAGCAGCTGGGCCTTACCGGGCACTGAAGCTTTCTTT
TRBJ2-1 few TRBD2 TRBV7-3 CASSSGTSGRADNEQFF TGTGCCAGCAGCTCTGGGACTAGCGGGAGGGCCGACAATGAGCAGTTCTTC
TRBJ1-6 . . TRBV19 CASSIGGSNSPLHF TGTGCCAGTAGTATAGGGGGGAGTAATTCACCCCTCCACTTT
TRBJ2-1 . . TRBV5-4 CASSFPGGGVNEQFF TGTGCCAGCAGCTTTCCAGGAGGGGGGGTAAATGAGCAGTTCTTC
TRBJ2-1 . . TRBV5-1 CASSLVVSNEQFF TGCGCCAGCAGCTTGGTAGTCAGTAATGAGCAGTTCTTC
TRBJ2-3 . . TRBV5-4 CASSLAETRGTDTQYF TGTGCCAGCAGCTTGGCCGAGACTAGGGGCACAGATACGCAGTATTTT
TRBJ2-3 . . TRBV23-1 CASSPREGCTDTQYF TGCGCCAGCAGCCCAAGGGAAGGGTGCACAGATACGCAGTATTTT
TRBJ1-2 . . TRBV6-6 CASSYGGAVGYTF TGTGCCAGCAGTTATGGGGGGGCAGTTGGCTACACCTTC
TRBJ2-3 . . TRBV29-1 CSVDTDTQYF TGCAGCGTTGATACAGATACGCAGTATTTT
TRBJ2-5 . TRBD2 TRBV18 CASSPPLAGAQETQYF TGTGCCAGCTCACCACCCCTAGCGGGAGCCCAAGAGACCCAGTACTTC
TRBJ2-1 . . TRBV5-4 CASSLAGRLRNHNEQFF TGTGCCAGCAGCTTGGCCGGCAGGTTACGGAACCACAATGAGCAGTTCTTC
TRBJ1-3 . TRBD1 TRBV6-6 CASTPQGPGNTIYF TGTGCCAGCACCCCACAGGGGCCTGGAAACACCATATATTTT
TRBJ1-1 . . TRBV28 CASSLLSGNTEAFF TGTGCCAGCAGTTTATTATCGGGGAACACTGAAGCTTTCTTT
TRBJ2-2 . . TRBV7-4 CASSLGVALGGVNTGELFF TGTGCCAGCAGCTTAGGGGTGGCCTTGGGCGGGGTTAACACCGGGGAGCTGTTTTTT
TRBJ2-1 . TRBD2 TRBV9 CASSGTSGGEQFF TGTGCCAGCAGCGGGACTAGCGGGGGGGAGCAGTTCTTC
TRBJ2-1 . TRBD1 TRBV11-2 CASSPPGTGVDEQFF TGTGCCAGCAGCCCCCCCGGGACAGGGGTTGATGAGCAGTTCTTC
TRBJ2-5 once TRBD2 TRBV11-2 CASTTGGAETQYF TGTGCCAGCACCACGGGGGGGGCAGAGACCCAGTACTTC
TRBJ1-1 . . TRBV27 CASSLSRGNTEAFF TGTGCCAGCAGTTTATCGAGGGGGAACACTGAAGCTTTCTTT
TRBJ2-1 . TRBD2 TRBV6-1 CASSSLASFDEQFF TGTGCCAGCAGTTCACTAGCGTCCTTCGATGAGCAGTTCTTC
TRBJ2-3 . TRBD2 TRBV5-1 CASSLGLAGTDTQYF TGCGCCAGCAGCTTGGGACTAGCAGGCACAGATACGCAGTATTTT
TRBJ2-7 . . TRBV18 CASSPRGRAYEQYF TGTGCCAGCTCACCACGGGGGCGTGCCTACGAGCAGTACTTC
TRBJ1-2 . . TRBV10-3 CAISEFLMDGYTF TGTGCCATCAGTGAGTTCTTAATGGATGGCTACACCTTC
TRBJ2-2 . . TRBV18 CASSPPEGVPGELFF TGTGCCAGCTCACCACCGGAGGGAGTCCCAGGGGAGCTGTTTTTT
TRBJ2-7 . TRBD2 TRBV28 CASGLDRLREQYF TGTGCCAGCGGACTAGATAGGTTGCGGGAGCAGTACTTC
TRBJ2-1 . . TRBV19 CASSWGLGGNEQFF TGTGCCAGTAGTTGGGGGCTAGGAGGCAATGAGCAGTTCTTC
TRBJ2-6 . . TRBV19 CASSTGGARGANVLTF TGTGCCAGTAGTACAGGAGGGGCCAGGGGGGCCAACGTCCTGACTTTC
TRBJ1-2 once TRBD1 TRBV18 CASSPLIMDRGLGYTF TGTGCCAGCTCACCACTTATCATGGACAGGGGGCTCGGCTACACCTTC
TRBJ1-1 . . TRBV11-2 CASSPPSRHTEAFF TGTGCCAGCAGCCCCCCGTCCAGGCACACTGAAGCTTTCTTT
TRBJ2-5 . . TRBV5-1 CASSSRSETQYF TGCGCCAGCAGCTCCCGGTCAGAGACCCAGTACTTC
TRBJ2-3 once . TRBV9 CASSVDRATDTQYF TGTGCCAGCAGCGTAGACAGAGCCACAGATACGCAGTATTTT
TRBJ2-1 . . TRBV18 CASSPRSPDEQFF TGTGCCAGCTCACCACGTTCCCCCGATGAGCAGTTCTTC
TRBJ1-1 . . TRBV25-1 CASSELPEGEAFF TGTGCCAGCAGTGAATTGCCGGAGGGTGAAGCTTTCTTT
TRBJ2-3 . TRBD2 TRBV6-1 CASSEALAGGLGTQYF TGTGCCAGCAGTGAAGCACTAGCGGGAGGCCTAGGGACGCAGTATTTT
TRBJ2-1 . . TRBV5-1 CASSGNSESHNEQFF TGCGCCAGCAGCGGGAACTCTGAGTCCCACAATGAGCAGTTCTTC
TRBJ1-5 . . TRBV11-2 CASSSQGGNQPQHF TGTGCCAGCAGCTCACAGGGCGGCAATCAGCCCCAGCATTTT